This T cell receptor beta chain was recorded in a study of identical twins. General observations from the study: A partial confounding effect on zero-insertion analyses could come from invariant MAIT and iNKT cells. Where out-of-frame alpha sequences were twin-shared, they showed excess low generation probability.

With respect to this clonotype: Its matching antigen is unknown.

The length of the CDR3 is 16 residues. In germline, CDR1 is DFQATT, CDR2 SNEGSKA (reference sequence). The germline V and J ends were trimmed by 0 bases and 3 bases, with 18 bases remaining between them. TCRdb analysed the 5' RACE reads with MiXCR anew, one entry per CDR3 protein. The repertoire includes some 440,000 distinct CDR3 sequences, around 24% of them detected once, and about 2.7% sits in the top ten. These data were also filed under a second study, of T cells expressing NK-cell markers.

Sequencing was performed on CD4+ T cells sorted from blood. The clonotype was recovered from a young woman in good health. The rearrangement links TRBV20-1 to TRBJ2-7, with TRBD1 as a possible D gene (6 bases). CDR3: CSARDVRQVGLYEQYF. The DNA of the CDR3 is TGCAGTGCTAGAGACGTCCGACAGGTTGGACTCTACGAGCAGTACTTC.